This entry concerns a single T cell receptor (beta chain). Its target is not known. Generated by immunoSEQ multiplex PCR, the TCRdb table keeps only in-frame clones and is missing some. This table holds about 1.1 million clones, about four fifths found once. This sample is part of a study of shared clonotypes between healthy human individuals. Study-level background: Three plates were used per donor for CD4 naive, three for CD4 memory, two for CD8 naive and one for CD8 memory.

Study outcomes and limitations: Clonotype sharing among donors was thought likely to change with sequencing depth.

Trimming shortened V by 6 bases and J by 0 bases, and 8 bases separated the two germline ends. The germline V gene has CDR1 SGHVS and CDR2 FQNEAQ. CDR3 length: 13 residues. Sequencing was performed on memory CD4+ T cells from PBMCs. Sample subset: CD45RA-negative fraction. This chain links TRBV7-8 with TRBJ1-2; D is undetermined. The TCR sequence derives from a man between 18 and 29 years old in good health. Some clones in this sample may be carry-over from other donors' samples. The CDR3 here is CASSITTNYGYTF. The CDR3 bases are TGTGCCAGCAGTATAACTACTAACTATGGCTACACCTTC.